These 17 T cell receptor beta chains share one sample of origin, sequenced in a study of T-cell reconstitution after alpha-beta-depleted transplantation in children. Preparation of the TCRbeta library involved a method that used unique molecular identifiers. MiXCR was run by TCRdb on the PCR reads, yielding one entry per CDR3 protein. The table shows fewer than 1 million distinct CDR3 sequences, with approximately 15% occurring only once. The sample was PBMCs, mostly from graft donor cells, taken 360 days after TCRalphabeta/CD19-depleted stem cell transplant. These receptors were taken from a male patient under 18 who had a stem cell transplant for acute lymphoblastic leukemia, so the T cells may come from the graft donor.

This clonotype was seen only a few times. A much more abundant neighbour one base away suggests this may be a read error. This chain connects TRBV5-1 to TRBJ2-7, with TRBD2 identical over 12 bases. The V and J ends lost 5 bases and 2 bases, in that order; junction bases with no gene match: 2. The germline V gene encodes CDR1 SGHRS and CDR2 YFSETQ. The CDR3 consists of 14 residues. The CDR3 DNA follows: TGCGCCAGCAGATGGACTAGCGGGACCTACGAGCAGTACTTC. Translation: CASRWTSGTYEQYF. The full variable domain, rest sourced from reference TRBV5-1 and TRBJ2-7, is KAGVTQTPRYLIKTRGQQVTLSCSPISGHRSVSWYQQTPGQGLQFLFEYFSETQRNKGNFPGRFSGRQFSNSRSEMNVSTLELGDSALYLCASRWTSGTYEQYFGPGTRLTVT.

The CDR3 DNA follows: TGTGCCAGCCGGAAAGGACTAGCGACCAACAATGAGCAGTTCTTC. It encodes CASRKGLATNNEQFF. The genes are TRBV27 and TRBJ2-1; TRBD2 matches 9 bases. V lost 8 bases, J lost 5 bases, and 10 bases stayed unmatched. The CDR3 has 15 residues. Germline CDR1 MNHEY, CDR2 SMNVEV (reference sequence).

This sequence joins TRBV5-1 and TRBJ2-1, with 14 positions matching TRBD2. This CDR3 comprises 18 residues. CDR1 SGHRS and CDR2 YFSETQ come from the germline V gene. Trimming took 2 bases from V and 8 from J; bases not matched to a gene: 12. CDR3 nucleotide sequence: TGCGCCAGCAGCTTAGAGGGACTAGCGGGAGTCGGGTCCGATGAGCAGTTCTTC. Encoded protein: CASSLEGLAGVGSDEQFF.

The gene calls are TRBV28 and TRBJ1-4; 8 bases are a match to TRBD1. Germline lookup yields CDR1 MDHEN and CDR2 SYDVKM. Losses at the gene ends were 6 bases for V and 8 bases for J; bases not matched to a gene: 14. The CDR3 runs 16 residues. The DNA of the CDR3 is TGTGCCAGCAGCCCTTGGACAGGGAGGGCAAACGAAAAACTGTTTTTT. It specifies CASSPWTGRANEKLFF. The entire variable domain, with the rest obtained from reference TRBV28 and TRBJ1-4, is as follows: DVKVTQSSRYLVKRTGEKVFLECVQDMDHENMFWYRQDPGLGLRLIYFSYDVKMKEKGDIPEGYSVSREKKERFSLILESASTNQTSMYLCASSPWTGRANEKLFFGSGTQLSVL.

The rearrangement joins TRBV11-2 to TRBJ2-7, with 7 positions matching TRBD1. V lost 1 base and J lost 0; bases outside the gene matches: 6. Germline CDR1 and CDR2: SGHAT and FQNNGV. This CDR3 spans 16 amino acids. The CDR3 nucleotides read TGTGCCAGCAGCTTAGCCCGGACAGGAATCTCCTACGAGCAGTACTTC. It translates to CASSLARTGISYEQYF. The variable domain in full, with the rest retrieved from reference TRBV11-2 and TRBJ2-7, is EAGVAQSPRYKIIEKRQSVAFWCNPISGHATLYWYQQILGQGPKLLIQFQNNGVVDDSQLPKDRFSAERLKGVDSTLKIQPAKLEDSAVYLCASSLARTGISYEQYFGPGTRLTVT.

This chain joins TRBV24-1 and TRBJ2-1; 10 nucleotides line up with TRBD1. This CDR3 has 15 residues. Unmatched junction bases numbered 12, after V lost 9 bases and J lost 8 bases. The germline CDR1 and CDR2 sequences are KGHDR and SFDVKD. CDR3 residues: CATQSAGTGVHEQFF. The CDR3 nucleotides read TGTGCCACCCAGTCCGCCGGGACAGGGGTTCATGAGCAGTTCTTC.

This clonotype appeared many times. The CDR3: CATSDGKGTSGINEQFF. The CDR3 DNA reads TGTGCCACCAGTGATGGGAAAGGGACTAGCGGGATTAATGAGCAGTTCTTC. The chain couples TRBV24-1 to TRBJ2-1; 13 nucleotides match TRBD2. Germline CDR1 KGHDR, CDR2 SFDVKD. Germline trimming cut 3 bases from V and 7 bases from J; bases unmatched to any gene: 8. The CDR3 spans 17 residues.

This clonotype showed up just a few times. The chain couples TRBV4-1 to TRBJ2-1, with a weak D call TRBD1 (6 bases). The germline V gene encodes CDR1 MGHRA and CDR2 YSYEKL. The CDR3 length is 15 residues. V was cut by 3 bases and J by 7 bases, with 16 bases left in between. The CDR3 protein is CASSQIPGVANEQFF. CDR3 nucleotides: TGCGCCAGCAGCCAGATTCCAGGGGTGGCAAATGAGCAGTTCTTC.

This clonotype was recorded a few times. The V and J genes are TRBV7-8 and TRBJ2-7; 10 bases align to TRBD1. The germline V gene encodes CDR1 SGHVS and CDR2 FQNEAQ. The ends lost 1 base at V and 3 bases at J; junction bases unmatched: 9. The CDR3 loop spans 17 amino acids. The CDR3 spells CASSLEPGTGALYEQYF. The CDR3 DNA is TGTGCCAGCAGCTTAGAACCCGGGACAGGGGCCCTCTACGAGCAGTACTTC.

This chain uses TRBV3-1 with TRBJ2-3; 8 positions agree with TRBD2. CDR1 LGHDT and CDR2 YNNKEL come from the germline V gene (reference sequence). The CDR3 spans 16 residues. With 1 base clipped from V and 4 bases from J, the junction kept 7 bases outside the gene matches. The CDR3 region has the DNA TGTGCCAGCAGCCAAGGGGGGGGACTAGTGTCAGATACGCAGTATTTT. Amino acids: CASSQGGGLVSDTQYF.

This clonotype was detected only a few times. The chain joins TRBV11-2 to TRBJ2-1; D is unclear. Trimming pared 2 bases from V and 6 bases from J, leaving 11 bases between. The CDR3 runs to 14 residues. In germline, CDR1 is SGHAT, CDR2 FQNNGV. CDR3 protein: CASSLSYSPNEQFF. The CDR3 DNA reads TGTGCCAGCAGCTTAAGCTACAGCCCCAATGAGCAGTTCTTC.

The V call is TRBV11-2, the J call TRBJ2-1, with D unresolved. V dropped 3 bases and J dropped 8 bases, with 8 bases sitting between them. This CDR3 comprises 12 residues. Germline-derived CDR1 and CDR2 are SGHAT and FQNNGV. CDR3 nucleotides: TGTGCCAGCAGCTTTAGTGACTATGAGCAGTTCTTC. Its protein product is CASSFSDYEQFF.

Many counts were recorded for this clonotype. The chain has TRBV19 and TRBJ2-1; TRBD1 is a possible D gene (6 bases). Deletions cut 3 bases from V and 6 bases from J, with 12 bases between. This CDR3 spans 14 amino acids. Germline V gene lookup returns CDR1 LNHDA and CDR2 SQIVND (reference sequence). This chain's CDR3 is CASSMSGTINEQFF. The CDR3 DNA follows: TGTGCCAGTAGTATGTCCGGGACAATCAATGAGCAGTTCTTC.

There are a few counts of this clonotype. DNA of the CDR3: TGTGCCAGCAGCCAAGATCCAGCGAACACCGGGGAGCTGTTTTTT. Amino acids: CASSQDPANTGELFF. The V and J genes are TRBV3-1 and TRBJ2-2; D unclear. CDR3 size: 15 residues. Trimming took 0 bases from V and 0 from J, leaving 5 bases between them. Germline loops: CDR1 LGHDT, CDR2 YNNKEL (reference sequence).

The chain joins TRBV12-3 or TRBV12-4 to TRBJ1-2, with D perhaps TRBD1 (5 bases). The V and J ends lost 7 bases and 4 bases respectively, with 19 bases between them. The CDR3 has 15 residues. The CDR3 here is CASTNGRGFAYGYTF. The CDR3 coding sequence is TGTGCCAGCACCAATGGGCGGGGGTTCGCCTATGGCTACACCTTC.

V and J are TRBV11-1 and TRBJ1-5, with 11 bases aligning to TRBD1. J was trimmed by 7 bases and V by 8 bases; bases with no gene match: 19. The CDR3 runs 18 residues. CDR1 and CDR2 from the germline V gene are SGHAT and FQDESV (reference sequence). The CDR3 region is CASGSSRDRGYQAQPQHF. CDR3 sequence (DNA): TGTGCCAGCGGAAGCTCCCGGGACAGGGGGTACCAGGCCCAGCCCCAGCATTTT.

This clonotype was counted between two and nine times. The rearrangement uses TRBV2 and TRBJ2-1, with D unclear. CDR3 length: 11 residues. The V gene's germline CDR1 is SNHLY and CDR2 FYNNEI. Trimming took 7 bases from V and 5 from J, leaving 6 bases between them. For the CDR3, the DNA is TGTGCCAGCATATTTCACAATGAGCAGTTCTTC. Encoded protein: CASIFHNEQFF.